This TCR beta chain was documented in a study of follicular helper T cells after annual influenza vaccination. Study in general: Some donors were sampled over the 2013-2014, 2014-2015 and 2015-2016 vaccinations.

CDR1 MNHEY and CDR2 SMNVEV come from the germline V gene (reference sequence). The CDR3 covers 15 residues. V shed 2 bases and J shed 2 bases, with 10 bases lying between them. Profiling relied on immunoSEQ multiplex PCR, and the TCRdb table lists in-frame clones only, not all of them. Among roughly 3,000 clones, roughly 80% were seen once, and the ten largest hold approximately 1.1%. Time point in this sample: 2014-2015 season, 7 days after vaccination. ICOS+CD38+ and ICOS-CD38- fractions were sorted from non-naive CD4+CXCR5+PD-1+ cells. The chain has TRBV27 and TRBJ2-1; D possibly uses TRBD1 or TRBD2 (5 bases each). This TCR was sampled from an adult who received the influenza vaccine. This material consisted of CXCR5+ CD38- circulating T follicular helper cells from blood, taken 7 days after influenza vaccination. This sample's subset: circulating Tfh, non-naive CD4+CXCR5+PD-1+ (ICOS+CD38+ or ICOS-CD38-). CDR3 sequence: CASSLGDGAYNEQFF. The CDR3 nucleotides read TGTGCCAGCAGTTTAGGGGACGGAGCCTACAATGAGCAGTTCTTC.